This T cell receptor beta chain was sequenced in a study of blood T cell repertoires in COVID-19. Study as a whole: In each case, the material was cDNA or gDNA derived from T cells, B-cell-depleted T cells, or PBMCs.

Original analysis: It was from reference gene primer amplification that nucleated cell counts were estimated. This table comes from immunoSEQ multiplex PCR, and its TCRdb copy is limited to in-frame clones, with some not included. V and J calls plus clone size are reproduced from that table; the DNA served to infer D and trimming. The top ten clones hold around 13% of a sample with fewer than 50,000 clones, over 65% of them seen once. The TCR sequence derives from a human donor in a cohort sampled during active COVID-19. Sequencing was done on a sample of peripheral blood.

The CDR3 coding sequence is TGTGCCAGTAGACCTTCAGGAAACCGGGGGGGAGGTCAGCCCCAGCATTTT. Its protein product is CASRPSGNRGGGQPQHF. The V call is TRBV19, the J call TRBJ1-5; TRBD1 might be the D (5 bases). The CDR3 length is 17 residues. The V and J ends lost 6 bases and 6 bases respectively, with 24 bases between them. Germline V gene sequence: CDR1 LNHDA, CDR2 SQIVND (reference sequence).